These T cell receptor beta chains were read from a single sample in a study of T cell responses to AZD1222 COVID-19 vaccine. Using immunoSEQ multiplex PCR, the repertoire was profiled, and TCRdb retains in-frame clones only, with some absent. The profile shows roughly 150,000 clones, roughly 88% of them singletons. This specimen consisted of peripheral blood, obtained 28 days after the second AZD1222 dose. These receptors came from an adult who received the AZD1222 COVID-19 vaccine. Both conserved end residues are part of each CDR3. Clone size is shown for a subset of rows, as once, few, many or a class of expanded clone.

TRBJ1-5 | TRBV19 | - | CASSIDIRGGQPQHF
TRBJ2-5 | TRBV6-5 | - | CASSYTLERETQYF
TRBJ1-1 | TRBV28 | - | CASGLGNLEAFF
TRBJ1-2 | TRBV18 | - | CASSPLDRVGGYTF
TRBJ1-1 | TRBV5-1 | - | CASSSEAGTAQAEAFF
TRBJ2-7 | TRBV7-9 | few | CASSSRGFTLPEQYF
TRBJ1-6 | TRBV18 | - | CASSPLGEGSPLHF
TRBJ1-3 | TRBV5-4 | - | CASSLKGGNTIYF
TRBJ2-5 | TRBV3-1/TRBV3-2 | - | CASSQDKETQYF
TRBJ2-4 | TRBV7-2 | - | CASSSRGRGPGDF
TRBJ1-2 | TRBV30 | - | CAWSSGAGGGYTF
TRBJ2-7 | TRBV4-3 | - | CASSQDPGAYSYEQYF
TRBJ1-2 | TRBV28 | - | CASSRGNYGYTF
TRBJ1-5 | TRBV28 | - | CASTPPGNQPQHF
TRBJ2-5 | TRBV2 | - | CASSEGQGGETQYF
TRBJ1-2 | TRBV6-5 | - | CASSPGQGPPYTF
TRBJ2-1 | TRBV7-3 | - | CASSLTAGTGNNEQFF
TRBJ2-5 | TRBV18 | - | CASSPLWTSGGETQYF
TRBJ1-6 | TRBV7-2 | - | CASSLLGVQGNSPLHF